One and the same sample provided the 17 T cell receptor beta chains below, sequenced in a study of technical replicates of blood from a handful of donors. Method: immunoSEQ multiplex PCR; TCRdb's copy keeps in-frame clones and lacks some. The data show 60,000 to 95,000 clones, 90% to 95% seen once. What was sequenced was T cells isolated from PBMCs. The receptor source for this set is a human donor in good health. Some clones in this sample may be carry-over from other donors' samples.

This clone was counted a few times. This chain joins TRBV7-3 and TRBJ2-1; the match to TRBD2 covers 8 bases. The germline CDR1 and CDR2 sequences are SGHTA and FQGTGA. Losses at the gene ends were 5 bases for V and 8 bases for J; bases not matched to a gene: 11. This CDR3 has 15 residues. CDR3 sequence reads: CASSKGSGSSYEQFF. CDR3 DNA: TGTGCCAGCAGCAAAGGGAGCGGGAGTTCCTATGAGCAGTTCTTC.

The chain has TRBV7-9 and TRBJ1-2; D gene uncertain. Germline-derived CDR1 and CDR2 are SEHNR and FQNEAQ (reference sequence). The CDR3 contains 15 residues. Trimming took off 1 base at V and 3 bases at J, with 12 bases between the two ends. CDR3 bases: TGTGCCAGCAGCTTAGATTCCGGGTGGGACTATGGCTACACCTTC. Its protein product is CASSLDSGWDYGYTF.

The CDR3 loop reads CASSPGQGGTDTQYF. CDR3 bases: TGCGCCAGCAGCCCGGGACAGGGGGGTACAGATACGCAGTATTTT. The V gene is TRBV5-1, the J gene TRBJ2-3; 11 bases agree with TRBD1. CDR1 and CDR2 from the germline V gene are SGHRS and YFSETQ. The CDR3 has 15 residues. V was clipped by 4 bases and J by 3 bases; unmatched bases: 4.

The V call is TRBV7-6, the J call TRBJ1-2, with D hard to call. Trimming shortened V by 5 bases and J by 8 bases, and 18 bases separated the two germline ends. This CDR3 comprises 14 residues. Germline lookup yields CDR1 SGHVS and CDR2 FNYEAQ. The CDR3 reads CASSLERKPGGYTF. CDR3 bases: TGTGCCAGCAGCCTAGAGAGGAAGCCGGGGGGCTACACCTTC. Complete variable domain (other parts from reference TRBV7-6 and TRBJ1-2): GAGVSQSPRYKVTKRGQDVALRCDPISGHVSLYWYRQALGQGPEFLTYFNYEAQQDKSGLPNDRFSAERPEGSISTLTIQRTEQRDSAMYRCASSLERKPGGYTFGSGTRLTVV.

The CDR3 DNA follows: TGTGCCAGCAGTTATATTGCAGGGGATGAGACCCAGTACTTC. Translating it yields CASSYIAGDETQYF. The V gene is TRBV6-6, the J gene TRBJ2-5, with D perhaps matching TRBD1 (6 bases). The V and J ends lost 3 bases and 5 bases respectively, with 13 bases between them. The CDR3 contains 14 residues. Germline V gene data show CDR1 as MNHNY and CDR2 as SVGAGI (reference sequence).

V gene TRBV5-1 combines with J gene TRBJ1-3; possible D gene TRBD1, 5 bases. Germline V gene data show CDR1 as SGHRS and CDR2 as YFSETQ. Trimming removed 6 bases from V and 2 bases from J, with 12 bases in between. This CDR3 has 14 residues. The CDR3 nucleotides are TGCGCCAGCACGGCGTCGGGGGCTGGAAACACCATATATTTT. It encodes CASTASGAGNTIYF.

The gene calls are TRBV10-3 and TRBJ2-3, with D unresolved. This CDR3 has 13 amino acids. Trimming cost V 3 bases and J 0 bases, with 4 bases left between them. CDR1 ENHRY and CDR2 SYGVKD come from the germline V gene. The CDR3 DNA reads as TGTGCCATCAGTGAAAGCAGCACAGATACGCAGTATTTT. Translation: CAISESSTDTQYF.

The rearrangement links TRBV27 to TRBJ2-1; 8 bases align to TRBD2. This CDR3 spans 14 amino acids. The V and J ends lost 11 bases and 4 bases, in that order; junction bases with no gene match: 10. Germline V gene sequence: CDR1 MNHEY, CDR2 SMNVEV (reference sequence). CDR3 residues: CASRALADYNEQFF. The CDR3 DNA follows: TGTGCCTCCAGGGCACTAGCGGATTACAATGAGCAGTTCTTC.

This sequence joins TRBV9 and TRBJ2-2, with 8 bases aligning to TRBD2. Germline V gene lookup returns CDR1 SGDLS and CDR2 YYNGEE. The J segment lost 2 bases and the V segment lost 2 bases, leaving 5 bases of the junction unmatched. The CDR3 covers 16 residues. CDR3 region: CASSVVAGGNTGELFF. For the CDR3, the DNA is TGTGCCAGCAGCGTTGTTGCGGGAGGAAACACCGGGGAGCTGTTTTTT.

To note about this clone: The junction and the germline gene differ at one end; a read error may be behind it. This chain uses TRBV6-1 with TRBJ2-3, with D unresolved. Germline CDR1 MNHNS, CDR2 SASEGT. The CDR3 spans 14 residues. This CDR3 reads CAGSSLPGTDTQYF. For the CDR3, the DNA is TGTGCCGGCAGTAGTTTGCCGGGCACAGATACGCAGTATTTT.

The CDR3 loop reads CASSQGRLTYNEQFF. DNA for the CDR3: TGCGCCAGCAGTCAGGGGCGGCTTACCTACAATGAGCAGTTCTTC. This chain uses TRBV10-1 with TRBJ2-1; a possible D gene is TRBD1 (6 bases). The CDR3 is made up of 15 amino acids. Germline lookup yields CDR1 WNHNN and CDR2 SYGVQD (reference sequence). The V and J ends lost 5 bases and 2 bases respectively, with 13 bases between them.

The chain joins TRBV5-4 to TRBJ1-1; 8 bases agree with TRBD1. Germline trimming cut 3 bases from V and 0 bases from J; bases unmatched to any gene: 4. This CDR3 comprises 15 residues. Germline V gene sequence: CDR1 SGHNT, CDR2 YYREEE (reference sequence). CDR3 amino acids: CASSSGQDMNTEAFF. CDR3 bases: TGTGCCAGCAGCTCGGGACAGGACATGAACACTGAAGCTTTCTTT.

The chain combines TRBV9 with TRBJ2-1, with 9 bases lining up with TRBD1. The V gene end was trimmed by 4 bases and the J gene end by 5 bases; junction bases not matched to a gene: 10. The germline V gene has CDR1 SGDLS and CDR2 YYNGEE. CDR3 length: 16 amino acids. This chain's CDR3 is CASSILGRQGDNEQFF. In DNA form, the CDR3 reads TGTGCCAGCAGCATCCTGGGGAGACAGGGGGACAATGAGCAGTTCTTC.

V is TRBV11-2 and J is TRBJ2-2; D not resolved. Deletions cut 0 bases from V and 7 bases from J, with 15 bases between. There are 16 residues in the CDR3. Germline CDR1 and CDR2: SGHAT and FQNNGV. This chain's CDR3 is CASSLDLSILHGELFF. The CDR3 bases are TGTGCCAGCAGCTTAGATCTTAGCATCCTACACGGGGAGCTGTTTTTT.

The chain combines TRBV9 with TRBJ1-1; a possible D gene is TRBD1 (5 bases). The germline V gene encodes CDR1 SGDLS and CDR2 YYNGEE. V was pared by 4 bases and J by 3 bases, with 13 bases between. The CDR3 extends over 14 amino acids. The CDR3 sequence: CASSLGGPDTEAFF. In DNA, the CDR3 is TGTGCCAGCAGCTTGGGGGGTCCGGACACTGAAGCTTTCTTT.

The chain carries TRBV4-1 and TRBJ2-3; 12 bases line up with TRBD2. The CDR3 runs to 15 residues. CDR1 MGHRA and CDR2 YSYEKL come from the germline V gene. V shed 3 bases, J shed 3 bases, and the junction held 1 base outside the gene matches. The CDR3 bases are TGCGCCAGCAGCCACGGACTAGCGGGGACAGATACGCAGTATTTT. Translation gives CASSHGLAGTDTQYF.

Here the CDR3 DNA reads TGTGCCAGCAGTGAAGGATGGCGGGCAGCGGTACAGCCCCAGCATTTT. Translated: CASSEGWRAAVQPQHF. V gene TRBV6-1 combines with J gene TRBJ1-5; no clear D. The CDR3 covers 16 residues. V was clipped by 1 base and J by 7 bases, with 17 bases between them. Germline CDR1 reads MNHNS; CDR2 reads SASEGT.